A single sample is the source of the 10 T cell receptor beta chains below, sequenced in a study of blood T cell repertoires in COVID-19. Sequencing used immunoSEQ multiplex PCR; TCRdb keeps in-frame clones, though not all of them. The sample carries about 360,000 clones, around 88% recorded once. Input material: peripheral blood. The receptor source for this set is a man under 40 with active or convalescent COVID-19.

The V gene is TRBV11-2, the J gene TRBJ1-1, with 9 bases fitting TRBD1. Per the germline V gene, CDR1 is SGHAT and CDR2 is FQNNGV. This CDR3 is 14 amino acids long. Germline trimming cut 2 bases from V and 5 bases from J; bases unmatched to any gene: 3. The CDR3 DNA follows: TGTGCCAGCAGCTTATCCGGGACAGGGACTGAAGCTTTCTTT. Its translation is CASSLSGTGTEAFF.

This clone has a single count. V usage is TRBV30 and J usage is TRBJ1-5; D is possibly TRBD1 (5 bases). This CDR3 region has 13 residues. Germline V lookup: CDR1 GTSNPN, CDR2 SVGIG (reference sequence). V was pared by 0 bases and J by 6 bases, with 9 bases between. The CDR3 DNA reads TGTGCCTGGAGTGTCAGGGCCATTCAGCCCCAGCATTTT. Translation gives CAWSVRAIQPQHF.

J is TRBJ2-3 and V is TRBV27, with 9 bases matching TRBD1. The length of the CDR3 is 18 residues. The germline CDR1 and CDR2 sequences are MNHEY and SMNVEV (reference sequence). J was trimmed by 4 bases and V by 6 bases; bases with no gene match: 17. The CDR3 loop reads CASRAGQGYPSRPDTQYF. DNA for the CDR3: TGTGCCAGCAGGGCGGGACAGGGATACCCAAGCCGGCCAGATACGCAGTATTTT.

This chain joins TRBV7-2 and TRBJ2-2; 9 bases are a match to TRBD2. The ends lost 2 bases at V and 5 bases at J; junction bases unmatched: 3. Germline V gene data show CDR1 as SGHTA and CDR2 as FQGNSA. The CDR3 runs 15 residues. The CDR3 DNA reads as TGTGCCAGCAGCTTACTAGCGGGAAGAACCGGGGAGCTGTTTTTT. Translation gives CASSLLAGRTGELFF.

This clone was found a few times. The CDR3 sequence is CASKDPTGNSGNTIYF. The CDR3 nucleotides read TGTGCCAGCAAGGACCCCACAGGGAACTCTGGAAACACCATATATTTT. The gene calls are TRBV28 and TRBJ1-3, with a possible D match to TRBD1 (6 bases). This CDR3 is built from 16 residues. V was clipped by 7 bases and J by 0 bases, with 16 bases between them. CDR1 MDHEN and CDR2 SYDVKM come from the germline V gene.

The chain couples TRBV24-1 to TRBJ2-1; no clear D gene. Trimming removed 0 bases from V and 1 base from J, with 9 bases in between. Germline loops: CDR1 KGHDR, CDR2 SFDVKD. The CDR3 loop spans 16 amino acids. The CDR3 loop reads CATSDLYTRSYNEQFF. The CDR3 nucleotides are TGTGCCACCAGTGATTTGTACACCAGATCCTACAATGAGCAGTTCTTC.

This chain connects TRBV29-1 to TRBJ2-7; D may be TRBD1 (7 bases). CDR3 size: 14 residues. Germline V lookup: CDR1 SQVTM, CDR2 ANQGSEA. V was shortened by 4 bases and J by 0 bases, with 13 bases between the two germline ends. The CDR3 spells CSVAGGLSSYEQYF. In DNA, the CDR3 is TGCAGCGTTGCAGGGGGGCTCAGCTCCTACGAGCAGTACTTC.

The V call is TRBV7-2, the J call TRBJ1-2; TRBD1 is a possible D gene (5 bases). V gave up 5 bases and J gave up 8 bases, with 18 bases separating them. This CDR3 has 14 residues. The germline V gene has CDR1 SGHTA and CDR2 FQGNSA. CDR3 DNA sequence: TGTGCCAGCAGCGCCCGAACAGGTGGTGTAGGCTACACCTTC. This encodes CASSARTGGVGYTF. The entire variable domain, with the rest obtained from reference TRBV7-2 and TRBJ1-2, is as follows: GAGVSQSPSNKVTEKGKDVELRCDPISGHTALYWYRQSLGQGLEFLIYFQGNSAPDKSGLPSDRFSAERTGGSVSTLTIQRTQQEDSAVYLCASSARTGGVGYTFGSGTRLTVV.

Here the CDR3 DNA reads TGTGCCAGCAGCCAAGTGAAAACAGCCCGAGGGGGAGCTGAAGCTTTCTTT. It codes for CASSQVKTARGGAEAFF. The rearrangement joins TRBV4-2 to TRBJ1-1; D might be TRBD1 (6 bases). CDR1 and CDR2 from the germline V gene are LGHNA and YNFKEQ. V dropped 1 base and J dropped 6 bases, with 21 bases sitting between them. This CDR3 contains 17 residues.

The CDR3 DNA reads as TGTGCCAGCAGTCAGAGTCTCCGGGGGACGCTCCACTTT. It is translated as CASSQSLRGTLHF. The chain carries TRBV6-5 and TRBJ1-6; D might be TRBD1 (5 bases). V was trimmed by 5 bases and J by 16 bases, leaving 18 bases between them. The CDR3 is made up of 13 amino acids. The V gene's germline CDR1 is MNHEY and CDR2 SVGAGI.